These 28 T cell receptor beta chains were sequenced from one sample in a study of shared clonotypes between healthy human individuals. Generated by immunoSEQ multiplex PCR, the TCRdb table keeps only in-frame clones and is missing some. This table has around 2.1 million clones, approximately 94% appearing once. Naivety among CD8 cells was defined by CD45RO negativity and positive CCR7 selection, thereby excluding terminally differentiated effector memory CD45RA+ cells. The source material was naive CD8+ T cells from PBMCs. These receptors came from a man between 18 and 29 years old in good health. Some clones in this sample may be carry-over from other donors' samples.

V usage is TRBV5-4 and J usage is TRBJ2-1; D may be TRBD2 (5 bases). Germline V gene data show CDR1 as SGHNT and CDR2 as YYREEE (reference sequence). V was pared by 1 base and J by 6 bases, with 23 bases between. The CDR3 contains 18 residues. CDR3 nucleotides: TGTGCCAGCAGCTTGCAAGGCGGGCTACCTTACGCGGGCAATGAGCAGTTCTTC. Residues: CASSLQGGLPYAGNEQFF.

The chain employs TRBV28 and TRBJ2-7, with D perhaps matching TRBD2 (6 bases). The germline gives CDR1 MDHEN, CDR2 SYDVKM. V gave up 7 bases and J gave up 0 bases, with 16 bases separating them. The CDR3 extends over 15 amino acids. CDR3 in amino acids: CASTFTGESSYEQYF. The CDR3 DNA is TGTGCCAGCACCTTTACGGGGGAGAGCTCCTACGAGCAGTACTTC.

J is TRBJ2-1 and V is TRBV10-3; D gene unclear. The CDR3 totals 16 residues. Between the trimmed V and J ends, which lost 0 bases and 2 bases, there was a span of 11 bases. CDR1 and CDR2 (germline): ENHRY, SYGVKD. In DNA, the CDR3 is TGTGCCATCAGTGAGTCGATAGTAACACCCTACAATGAGCAGTTCTTC. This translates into CAISESIVTPYNEQFF.

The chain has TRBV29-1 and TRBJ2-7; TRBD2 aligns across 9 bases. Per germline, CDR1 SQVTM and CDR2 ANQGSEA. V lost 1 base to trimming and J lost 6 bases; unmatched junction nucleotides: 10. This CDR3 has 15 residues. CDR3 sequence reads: CSVEVYSREGGEQYF. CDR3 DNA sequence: TGCAGCGTTGAAGTGTATTCGCGGGAGGGTGGCGAGCAGTACTTC.

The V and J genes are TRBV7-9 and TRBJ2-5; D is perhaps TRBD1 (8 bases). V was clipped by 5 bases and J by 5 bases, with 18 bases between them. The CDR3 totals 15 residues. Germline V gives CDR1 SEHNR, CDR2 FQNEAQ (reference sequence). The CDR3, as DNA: TGTGCCAGCAGCCCCCGGACAGGGAGGGCCGAGACCCAGTACTTC. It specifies CASSPRTGRAETQYF.

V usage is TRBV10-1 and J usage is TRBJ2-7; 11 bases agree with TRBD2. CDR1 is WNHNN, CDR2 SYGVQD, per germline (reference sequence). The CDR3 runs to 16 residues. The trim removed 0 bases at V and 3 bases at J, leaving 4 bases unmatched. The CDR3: CASSESIGTSGYEQYF. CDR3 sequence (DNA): TGCGCCAGCAGTGAGTCGATAGGGACTAGCGGCTACGAGCAGTACTTC.

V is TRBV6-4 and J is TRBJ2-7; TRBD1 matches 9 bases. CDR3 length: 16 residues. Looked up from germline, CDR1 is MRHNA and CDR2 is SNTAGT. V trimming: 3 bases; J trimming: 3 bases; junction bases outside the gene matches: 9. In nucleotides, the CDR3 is TGTGCCAGCAGTGAATTCGCCGGGACAGGGTACTACGAGCAGTACTTC. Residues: CASSEFAGTGYYEQYF.

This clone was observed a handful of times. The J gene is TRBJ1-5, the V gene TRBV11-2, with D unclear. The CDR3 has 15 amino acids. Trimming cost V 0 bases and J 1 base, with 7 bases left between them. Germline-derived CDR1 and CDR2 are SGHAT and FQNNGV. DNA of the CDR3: TGTGCCAGCAGCTTAGATCTGGGGAGCAATCAGCCCCAGCATTTT. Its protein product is CASSLDLGSNQPQHF.

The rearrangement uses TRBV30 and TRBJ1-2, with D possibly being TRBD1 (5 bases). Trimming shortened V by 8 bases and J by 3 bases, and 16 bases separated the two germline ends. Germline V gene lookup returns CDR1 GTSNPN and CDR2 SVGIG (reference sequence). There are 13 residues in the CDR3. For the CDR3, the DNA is TGTGCCGGGGACGTGGGCCCCTACTATGGCTACACCTTC. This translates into CAGDVGPYYGYTF.

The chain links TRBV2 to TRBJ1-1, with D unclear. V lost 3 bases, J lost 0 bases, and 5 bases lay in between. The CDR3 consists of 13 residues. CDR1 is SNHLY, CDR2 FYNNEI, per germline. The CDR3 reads CASSEMLNTEAFF. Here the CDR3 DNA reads TGTGCCAGCAGTGAGATGTTGAACACTGAAGCTTTCTTT.

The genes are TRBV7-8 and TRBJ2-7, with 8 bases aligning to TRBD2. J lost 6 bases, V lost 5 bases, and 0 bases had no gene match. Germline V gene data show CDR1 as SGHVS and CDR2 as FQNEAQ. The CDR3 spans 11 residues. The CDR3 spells CASSRGGEQYF. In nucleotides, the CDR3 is TGTGCCAGCAGCCGGGGGGGCGAGCAGTACTTC.

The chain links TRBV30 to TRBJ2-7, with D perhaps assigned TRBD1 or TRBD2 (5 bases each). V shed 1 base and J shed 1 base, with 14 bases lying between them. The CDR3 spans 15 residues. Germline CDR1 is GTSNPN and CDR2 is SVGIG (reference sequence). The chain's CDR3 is CAWSARELMSYEQYF. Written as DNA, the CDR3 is TGTGCCTGGAGTGCCAGGGAGTTGATGTCCTACGAGCAGTACTTC.

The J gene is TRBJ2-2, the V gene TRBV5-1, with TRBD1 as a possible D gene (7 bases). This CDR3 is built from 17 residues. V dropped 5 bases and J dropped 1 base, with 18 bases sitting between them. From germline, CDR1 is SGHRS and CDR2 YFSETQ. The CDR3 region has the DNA TGCGCCAGCAGTTCAACTGCCCAGGGGGGGAACACCGGGGAGCTGTTTTTT. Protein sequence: CASSSTAQGGNTGELFF. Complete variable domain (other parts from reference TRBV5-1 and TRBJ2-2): KAGVTQTPRYLIKTRGQQVTLSCSPISGHRSVSWYQQTPGQGLQFLFEYFSETQRNKGNFPGRFSGRQFSNSRSEMNVSTLELGDSALYLCASSSTAQGGNTGELFFGEGSRLTVL.

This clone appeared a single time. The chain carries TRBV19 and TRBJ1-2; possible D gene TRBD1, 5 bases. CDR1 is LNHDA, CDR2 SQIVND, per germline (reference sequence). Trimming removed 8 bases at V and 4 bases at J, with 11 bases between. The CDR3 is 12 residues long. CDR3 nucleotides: TGTGCCAGTGGCAGGGTTGGCTATGGCTACACCTTC. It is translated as CASGRVGYGYTF.

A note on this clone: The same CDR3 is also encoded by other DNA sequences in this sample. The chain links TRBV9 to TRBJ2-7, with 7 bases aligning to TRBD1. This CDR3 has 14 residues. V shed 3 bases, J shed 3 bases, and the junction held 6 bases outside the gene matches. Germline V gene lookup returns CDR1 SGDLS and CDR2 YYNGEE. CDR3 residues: CASSGRDSYYEQYF. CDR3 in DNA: TGTGCCAGCAGCGGCCGGGACAGTTACTACGAGCAGTACTTC.

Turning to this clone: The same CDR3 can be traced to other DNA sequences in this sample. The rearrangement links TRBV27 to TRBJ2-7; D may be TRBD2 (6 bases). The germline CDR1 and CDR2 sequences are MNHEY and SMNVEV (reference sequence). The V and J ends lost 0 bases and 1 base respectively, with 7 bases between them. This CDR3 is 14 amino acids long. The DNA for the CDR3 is TGTGCCAGCAGTTTATCGGGGGGATCCTACGAGCAGTACTTC. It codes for CASSLSGGSYEQYF.

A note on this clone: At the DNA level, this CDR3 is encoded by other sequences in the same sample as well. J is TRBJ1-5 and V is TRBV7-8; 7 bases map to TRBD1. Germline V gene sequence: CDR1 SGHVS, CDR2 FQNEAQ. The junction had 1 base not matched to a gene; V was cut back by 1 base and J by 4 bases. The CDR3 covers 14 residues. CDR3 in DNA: TGTGCCAGCAGCTTAGGCAGGGGGAATCAGCCCCAGCATTTT. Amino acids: CASSLGRGNQPQHF.

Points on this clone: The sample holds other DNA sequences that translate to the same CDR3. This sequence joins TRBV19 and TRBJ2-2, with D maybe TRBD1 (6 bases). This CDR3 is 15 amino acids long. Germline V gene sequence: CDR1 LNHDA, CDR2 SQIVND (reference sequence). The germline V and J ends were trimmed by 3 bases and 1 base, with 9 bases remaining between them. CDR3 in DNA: TGTGCCAGTAGTATTGTCAGGGGGAACACCGGGGAGCTGTTTTTT. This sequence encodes CASSIVRGNTGELFF.

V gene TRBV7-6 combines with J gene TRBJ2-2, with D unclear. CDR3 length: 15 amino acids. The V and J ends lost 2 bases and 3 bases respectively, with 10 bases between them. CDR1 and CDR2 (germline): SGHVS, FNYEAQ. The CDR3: CASSLWTGDTGELFF. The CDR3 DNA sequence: TGTGCCAGCAGCTTATGGACCGGTGACACCGGGGAGCTGTTTTTT.

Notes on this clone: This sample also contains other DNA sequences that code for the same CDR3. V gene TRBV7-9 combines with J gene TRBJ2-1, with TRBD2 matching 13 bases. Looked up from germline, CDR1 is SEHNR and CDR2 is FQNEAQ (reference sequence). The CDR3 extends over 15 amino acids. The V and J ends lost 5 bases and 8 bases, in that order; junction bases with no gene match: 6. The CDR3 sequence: CASSPPGLAGYEQFF. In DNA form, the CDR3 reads TGTGCCAGCAGCCCCCCGGGACTAGCGGGATATGAGCAGTTCTTC.

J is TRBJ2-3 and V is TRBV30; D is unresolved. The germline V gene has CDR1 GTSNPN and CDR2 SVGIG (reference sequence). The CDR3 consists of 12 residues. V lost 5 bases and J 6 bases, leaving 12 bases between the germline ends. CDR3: CAWDNPQDTQYF. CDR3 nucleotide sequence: TGTGCCTGGGATAATCCTCAGGATACGCAGTATTTT.

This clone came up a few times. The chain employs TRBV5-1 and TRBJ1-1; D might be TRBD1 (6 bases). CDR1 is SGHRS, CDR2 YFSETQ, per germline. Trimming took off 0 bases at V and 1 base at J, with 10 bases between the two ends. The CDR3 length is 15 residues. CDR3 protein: CASSLETGKNTEAFF. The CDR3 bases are TGCGCCAGCAGCTTGGAGACAGGAAAGAACACTGAAGCTTTCTTT. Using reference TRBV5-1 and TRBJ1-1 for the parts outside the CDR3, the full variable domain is KAGVTQTPRYLIKTRGQQVTLSCSPISGHRSVSWYQQTPGQGLQFLFEYFSETQRNKGNFPGRFSGRQFSNSRSEMNVSTLELGDSALYLCASSLETGKNTEAFFGQGTRLTVV.

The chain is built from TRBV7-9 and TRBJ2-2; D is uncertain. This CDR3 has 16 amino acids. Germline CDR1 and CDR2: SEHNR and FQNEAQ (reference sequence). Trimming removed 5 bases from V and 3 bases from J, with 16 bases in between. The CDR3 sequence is CASSPGPERDTGELFF. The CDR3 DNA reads TGTGCCAGCAGCCCCGGACCGGAAAGGGACACCGGGGAGCTGTTTTTT.

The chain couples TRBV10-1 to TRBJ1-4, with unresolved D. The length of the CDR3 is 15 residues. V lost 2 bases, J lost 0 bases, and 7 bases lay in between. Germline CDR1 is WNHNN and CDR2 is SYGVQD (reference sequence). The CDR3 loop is CASSESISTNEKLFF. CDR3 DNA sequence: TGCGCCAGCAGTGAGAGCATATCAACTAATGAAAAACTGTTTTTT.

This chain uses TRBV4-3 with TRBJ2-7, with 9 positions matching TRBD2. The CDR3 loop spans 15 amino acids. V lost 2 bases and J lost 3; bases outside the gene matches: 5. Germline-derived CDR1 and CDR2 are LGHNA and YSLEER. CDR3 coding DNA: TGCGCCAGCAGCCAACTGACTAGCGGTATCTACGAGCAGTACTTC. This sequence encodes CASSQLTSGIYEQYF.

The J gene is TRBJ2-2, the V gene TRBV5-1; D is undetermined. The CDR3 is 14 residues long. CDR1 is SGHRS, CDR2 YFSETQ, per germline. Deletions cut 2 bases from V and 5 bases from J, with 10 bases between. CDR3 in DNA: TGCGCCAGCAGCTTTAATACAGCGACCGGGGAGCTGTTTTTT. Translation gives CASSFNTATGELFF.

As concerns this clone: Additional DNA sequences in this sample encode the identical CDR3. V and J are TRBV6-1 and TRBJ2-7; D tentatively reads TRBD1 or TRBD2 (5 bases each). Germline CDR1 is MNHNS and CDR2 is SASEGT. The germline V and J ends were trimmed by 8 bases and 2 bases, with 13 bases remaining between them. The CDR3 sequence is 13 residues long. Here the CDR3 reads CASSGTGPYEQYF. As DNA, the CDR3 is TGTGCCAGCTCGGGGACGGGGCCCTACGAGCAGTACTTC.

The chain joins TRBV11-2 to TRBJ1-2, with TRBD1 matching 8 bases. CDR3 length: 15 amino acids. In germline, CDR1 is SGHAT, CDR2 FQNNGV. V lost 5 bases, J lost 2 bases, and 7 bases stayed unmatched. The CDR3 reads CASSPRTGLNYGYTF. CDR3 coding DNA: TGTGCCAGCAGCCCCAGGACAGGGCTGAACTATGGCTACACCTTC.